This T cell receptor beta chain was sequenced for a study of OX40 agonist ivuxolimab in advanced cancers. About this clone itself: Its antigen remains unidentified.

This CDR3 has 17 residues. Trimming took 7 bases from V and 0 from J, leaving 22 bases between them. From germline, CDR1 is MDHEN and CDR2 SYDVKM. Study-wide results and caveats: Expanded peripheral T cells had an undetermined antigen specificity. Certain nonresponders additionally had low normalized T-cell clonal expansion.

Repertoires were generated with immunoSEQ multiplex PCR, while TCRdb's copy carries only in-frame clones and drops some. The sample carries about 69,000 clones, roughly nine tenths recorded once. The TCR sequence derives from an adult with an advanced solid tumor such as melanoma, head and neck, liver or kidney cancer. Sequencing was performed on CD4+ or CD8+ T cells sorted from blood, taken in a trial of the OX40 agonist ivuxolimab. The V call is TRBV28, the J call TRBJ2-7, with TRBD2 as a possible D gene (6 bases). CDR3 sequence: CASTSPSFGLSSYEQYF. Here the CDR3 DNA reads TGTGCCAGCACCTCGCCCTCCTTTGGACTATCCTCCTACGAGCAGTACTTC.